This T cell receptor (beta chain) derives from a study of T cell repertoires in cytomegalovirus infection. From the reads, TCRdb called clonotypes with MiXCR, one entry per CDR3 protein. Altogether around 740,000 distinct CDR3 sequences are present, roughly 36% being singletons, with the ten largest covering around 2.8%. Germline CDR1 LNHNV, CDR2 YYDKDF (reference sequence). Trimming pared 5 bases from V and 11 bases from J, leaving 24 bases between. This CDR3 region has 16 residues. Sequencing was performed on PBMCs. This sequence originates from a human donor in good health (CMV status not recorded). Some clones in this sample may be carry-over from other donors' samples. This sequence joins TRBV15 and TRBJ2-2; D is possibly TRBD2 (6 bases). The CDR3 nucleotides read TGTGCCACCAGCGGCTTCGTGTTATTGTCCGGGGGTGAGCTGTTTTTT. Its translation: CATSGFVLLSGGELFF.